This note documents a single T cell receptor (beta chain) sequence. The antigen remains undetermined. Trimming removed 0 bases from V and 4 bases from J, with 12 bases in between. CDR3 length: 14 amino acids. Germline CDR1 and CDR2: GTSNPN and SVGIG (reference sequence). This entry is derived from a study of T cells in Graves' hyperthyroidism and ophthalmopathy. Broader study findings: A model built on 13 V-J features separated ophthalmopathy from stable hyperthyroidism. Peripheral blood also featured most of the thyroid clonotypes expanded above 0.001.

Graves' hyperthyroidism is called stable when ophthalmopathy does not progress within 18 months. Disease duration under 2 months; hyperthyroidism patients were aged 18 to 65. Amplification of TCR beta CDR3 regions used RNA as the template. Researchers ran a first-round RT-PCR on the TCR CDR3 using the HTBI primer set. MiXCR, run by TCRdb on the multiplex PCR reads, gives a single entry per CDR3 protein. The table includes roughly 570,000 distinct CDR3 sequences, roughly 50% detected once. The specimen was peripheral blood or thyroid tissue (not recorded which). This TCR came from a young woman with Graves' hyperthyroidism. The V and J genes are TRBV30 and TRBJ1-1; unclear D gene. CDR3 nucleotide sequence: TGTGCCTGGAGTGTATCCTCACGGGGCACTGAAGCTTTCTTT. This sequence encodes CAWSVSSRGTEAFF.